This record concerns one TCR beta chain sequence. What antigen it recognizes has not been identified. Nothing much larger sits one base from this clone, and base qualities are not available. What this sample's time point label stands for: approximately eleven months on ibrutinib. For TCR beta library preparation, roughly 2.1 micrograms of genomic DNA were isolated from cryopreserved PBMCs. Longitudinal blood samples from CLL patients on ibrutinib monotherapy underwent high-throughput TCR beta sequencing. The patients took part in an open-label, single-center phase 2 trial of ibrutinib monotherapy. The data were taken from a study of cytotoxic CD8 clonotypes in ibrutinib-treated CLL (dated by TCRdb to 2020 to 2022). Looking at the study overall: The cohort included roughly 15 treatment-naive and roughly ten relapsed/refractory patients; roughly 17 were IGHV unmutated. Cryopreserved peripheral blood mononuclear cells were collected at three points: before therapy, at response, and at either sustained remission or disease progression. Of the roughly 90 participants in the trial, roughly 26 had longitudinal samples available. Responses were partial in 24 patients and complete in 2; after median approximately 66 months follow-up, about 14 stayed in remission and 12 progressed. Samples averaged 255,043 productive templates and 90,000 to 95,000 productive rearrangements. Patients were still on ibrutinib when every remission and progressive disease sample was collected. The response samples were drawn at a median of approximately 11 months into treatment, with a range of about 6 to 40 months.

On a MiSeq, deep resolution sequencing aimed for a depth between 1 in 1 million and 1 in 200,000 T cells, with each clonotype covered around 9.2x on average. The immunoSEQ hsTCRB Kit was used to generate the TCR beta libraries. On the authors' methods: ImmunoSEQ Data Assistant and ImmunoSEQ Analyzer were used for data analysis, and V, D and J genes were assigned according to IMGT definitions. Clonality, with values ranging from 0 to 1, was calculated as one minus the normalized Shannon entropy of productive rearrangement frequencies. Public clonotype analysis was restricted to overrepresented clonotypes comprising at least 0.05% of each patient's repertoire. Fewer than 15 repertoires from age-matched healthy donors, obtained from immuneACCESS, served as clonality controls. Drawn from immuneACCESS, this table holds only the in-frame rearrangements with V and J called that TCRdb kept. Clones are partly lost; checked studies trace under half to an unresolved V gene and leave the rest unexplained. D and trimming come from the DNA, and the V and J calls and clone size come from that table. For this sample there are roughly 220,000 clones; over 65% appear just once. The top ten clones comprise roughly 6.4% of the sample.

V and J lose 0 bases and 9 bases, and a span of 15 bases separates them. Based on the germline V gene (reference sequence), the CDR1 and CDR2 sequences are GTSNPN and SVGIG. There are 14 amino acids in the CDR3, from cysteine to phenylalanine inclusive. Kept here is only the CDR3 DNA, which spans 42 bases and is read in frame from base 1. Study-wide conclusions, independent of this receptor: Sampling times were not matched between sustained-remission and progressing patients, and lymph node repertoires were not studied. An increase in clonality was observed at ibrutinib response, with clonality remaining stable during sustained remission and falling back toward baseline at progression. Public clonotypes were rare and either shrank or stayed stable during treatment, and the rise in clonality at ibrutinib response reflected expansion of private clonotypes. Baseline clonality exceeded that of age-matched healthy donors and correlated strongly with circulating CD8+ T-cell counts.

The chain links TRBV30 with TRBJ1-3; the D gene is perhaps TRBD1, on 5 matching bases. Sequenced material: PBMCs, taken after 12 months of ibrutinib treatment. The TCR originated in a human donor with chronic lymphocytic leukemia. The DNA sequence reads TGTGCCTGGAGTGTAGAGGGGATGGGCCGCACCATATATTTT. This yields the protein CAWSVEGMGRTIYF. Reference TRBV30 and TRBJ1-3 proteins supply the regions before and after the CDR3; the full variable domain is: SQTIHQWPATLVQPVGSPLSLECTVEGTSNPNLYWYRQAAGRGLQLLFYSVGIGQISSEVPQNLSASRPQDRQFILSSKKLLLSDSGFYLCAWSVEGMGRTIYFGEGSWLTVV.